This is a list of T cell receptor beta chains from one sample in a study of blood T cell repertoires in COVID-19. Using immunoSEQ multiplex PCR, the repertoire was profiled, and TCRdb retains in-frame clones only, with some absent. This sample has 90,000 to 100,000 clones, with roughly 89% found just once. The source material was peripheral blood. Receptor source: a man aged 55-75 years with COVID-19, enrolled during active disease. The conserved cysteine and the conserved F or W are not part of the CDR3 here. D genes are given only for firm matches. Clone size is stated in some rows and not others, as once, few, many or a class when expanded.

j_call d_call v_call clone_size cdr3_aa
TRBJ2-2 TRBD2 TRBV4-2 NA ASSSREILAGAGELF
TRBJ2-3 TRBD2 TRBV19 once ASSIRGLAGGTDTQY
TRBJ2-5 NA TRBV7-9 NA ASSPRGQETQY
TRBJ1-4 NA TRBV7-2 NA ASSSDNGNEKLF
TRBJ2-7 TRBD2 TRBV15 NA ATSRDLAGVREQY
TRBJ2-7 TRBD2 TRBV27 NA ASSLVAGNSYEQY
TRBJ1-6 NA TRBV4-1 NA ASSLRRGLYSPLH
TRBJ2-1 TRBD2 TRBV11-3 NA ASSWDSGRDNEQF
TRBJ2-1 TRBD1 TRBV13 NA ASSFEGAEYNEQF
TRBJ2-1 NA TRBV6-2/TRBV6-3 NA ASSYFRHLGSYNEQF
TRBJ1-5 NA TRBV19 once ASSPTVNQPQH
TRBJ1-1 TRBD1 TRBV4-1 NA ASSQELQGARGTEAF
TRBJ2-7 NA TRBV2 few ASSEVSYEQY
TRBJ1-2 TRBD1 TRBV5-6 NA ASLRQGRDYGYT
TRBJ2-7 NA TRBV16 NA ASSQGLGARFYEQY
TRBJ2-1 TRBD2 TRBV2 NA ASSVKGGRVNEQF
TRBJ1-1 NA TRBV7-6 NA ASSSGQATEAF
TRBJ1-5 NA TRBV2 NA ASSETDNQPQH
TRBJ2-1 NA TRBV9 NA ASSASGGDYNEQF
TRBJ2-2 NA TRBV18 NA ASSPLIGGGGGELF
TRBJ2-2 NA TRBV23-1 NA ASSHRELVGELF
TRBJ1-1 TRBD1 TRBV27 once ASSRDRGNTEAF
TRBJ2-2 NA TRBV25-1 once ASSVLAATGELF
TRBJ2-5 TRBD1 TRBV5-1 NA ASNDRAEETQY
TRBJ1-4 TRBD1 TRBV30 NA AWSGWDRVNEKLF
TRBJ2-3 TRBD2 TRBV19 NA ASSRREGLGDTQY
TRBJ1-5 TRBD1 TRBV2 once ASSEGTGQPQH
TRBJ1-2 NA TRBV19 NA ATSWGLSDGYT
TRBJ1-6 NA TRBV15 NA ATSRDRGSPLH
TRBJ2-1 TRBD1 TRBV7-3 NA ASSLKGQGYYNEQF
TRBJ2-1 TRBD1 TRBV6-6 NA ASSTRQGDNNEQF
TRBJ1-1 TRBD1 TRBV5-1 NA ASSPGQPNTEAF
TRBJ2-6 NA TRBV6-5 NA ASSPQASGANVLT
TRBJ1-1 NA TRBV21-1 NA ASRTGGLTEAF
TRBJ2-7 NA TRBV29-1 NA SVERGSSEQY
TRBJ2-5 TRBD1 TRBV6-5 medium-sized ASSSTGASKTQY
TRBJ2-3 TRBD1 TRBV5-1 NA ASSLGYRGSTDTQY
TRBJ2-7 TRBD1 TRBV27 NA ASSLQTGGETYEQY
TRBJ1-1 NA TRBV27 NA ASSLAQNTEAF
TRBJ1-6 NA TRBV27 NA ASSLSVGDIYNSPLH
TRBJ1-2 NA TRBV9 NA ASNQGGAGYT
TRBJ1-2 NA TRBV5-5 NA ASSPVRGPENYGYT
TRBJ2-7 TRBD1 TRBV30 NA AFQRDRGQEQY
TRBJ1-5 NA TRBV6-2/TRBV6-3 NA ASSYSGALSNQPQH
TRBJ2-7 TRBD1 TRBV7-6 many ASSLTGTGLGQY
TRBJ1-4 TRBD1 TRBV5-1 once ASSLRTGEKLF